This record concerns one T cell receptor (beta chain) sequence. Only in-frame clones appear in the TCRdb table, and some are missing; sequencing was by immunoSEQ multiplex PCR. The repertoire consists of around 55,000 clones, with around 93% occurring once and the leading ten covering around 4%. CDR3 length: 16 amino acids. Germline V gives CDR1 SGHRS, CDR2 YFSETQ. V lost 6 bases to trimming and J lost 5 bases, with 23 bases between them. The data belong to a study of T cell changes during pregnancy in multiple sclerosis. The input for sequencing was CD8+ T cells from peripheral blood mononuclear cells, taken in the second trimester of pregnancy. The chain joins TRBV5-1 to TRBJ1-2; possibly TRBD1 for D (6 bases). This sequence was found in a female donor with multiple sclerosis, enrolled in a pregnancy study. The CDR3 region has the DNA TGCGCCAGCACCCCAACTGCGGGGGGGGCCCTTTATGGCTACACCTTC. This gives the protein CASTPTAGGALYGYTF. The variable domain in full, with the rest retrieved from reference TRBV5-1 and TRBJ1-2, is KAGVTQTPRYLIKTRGQQVTLSCSPISGHRSVSWYQQTPGQGLQFLFEYFSETQRNKGNFPGRFSGRQFSNSRSEMNVSTLELGDSALYLCASTPTAGGALYGYTFGSGTRLTVV.